This T cell receptor beta chain was observed in a study of blood T cell repertoires in COVID-19. Looking at the study overall: Some COVID-19 samples were acute and others convalescent; all came from the United States, Italy and Spain. The analysed material was cDNA or gDNA that came from T cells, B-cell-depleted T cells, or PBMCs.

In the source study's methods: Using reference gene primer amplification, nucleated cell counts were estimated. Sequenced by immunoSEQ multiplex PCR; TCRdb stores in-frame clones only, minus some. V and J calls and clone size follow that table, whereas D and trimming were derived from the DNA. This table holds roughly 32,000 clones, about 89% found once. CDR1 and CDR2 (germline): MNHEY, SMNVEV (reference sequence). The CDR3 covers 14 residues. V was shortened by 8 bases and J by 4 bases, with 17 bases between the two germline ends. The sequenced material came from peripheral blood. The rearrangement links TRBV27 to TRBJ1-2; no firm D call. The receptor was derived from a man aged 55-75 years with acute or convalescent COVID-19. In DNA form, the CDR3 reads TGTGCCAGCTCGCTAAAGGGAGCGAGCTATGGCTACACCTTC. Translation: CASSLKGASYGYTF.